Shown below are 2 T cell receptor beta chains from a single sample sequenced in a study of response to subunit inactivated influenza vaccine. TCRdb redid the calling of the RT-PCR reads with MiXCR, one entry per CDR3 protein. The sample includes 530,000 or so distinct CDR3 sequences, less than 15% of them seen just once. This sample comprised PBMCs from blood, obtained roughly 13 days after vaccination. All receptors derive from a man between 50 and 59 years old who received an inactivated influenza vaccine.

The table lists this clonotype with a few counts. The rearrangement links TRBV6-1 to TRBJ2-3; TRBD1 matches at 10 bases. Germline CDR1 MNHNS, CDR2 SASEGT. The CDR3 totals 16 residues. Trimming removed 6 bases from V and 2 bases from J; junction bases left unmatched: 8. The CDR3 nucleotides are TGTGCCAGCAGAACGACAGGGGGCACCTACACAGATACGCAGTATTTT. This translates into CASRTTGGTYTDTQYF.

CDR3 in amino acids: CASSLVGRVASGANVLTF. The CDR3 DNA sequence: TGTGCCAGCAGCTTAGTGGGCAGGGTCGCATCTGGGGCCAACGTCCTGACTTTC. V gene TRBV11-2 combines with J gene TRBJ2-6, with D possibly TRBD1 on 5 matching bases. The CDR3 covers 18 residues. Deletions cut 1 base from V and 1 base from J, with 14 bases between. CDR1 is SGHAT, CDR2 FQNNGV, per germline. The full variable domain, completed using reference TRBV11-2 and TRBJ2-6, is EAGVAQSPRYKIIEKRQSVAFWCNPISGHATLYWYQQILGQGPKLLIQFQNNGVVDDSQLPKDRFSAERLKGVDSTLKIQPAKLEDSAVYLCASSLVGRVASGANVLTFGAGSRLTVL.